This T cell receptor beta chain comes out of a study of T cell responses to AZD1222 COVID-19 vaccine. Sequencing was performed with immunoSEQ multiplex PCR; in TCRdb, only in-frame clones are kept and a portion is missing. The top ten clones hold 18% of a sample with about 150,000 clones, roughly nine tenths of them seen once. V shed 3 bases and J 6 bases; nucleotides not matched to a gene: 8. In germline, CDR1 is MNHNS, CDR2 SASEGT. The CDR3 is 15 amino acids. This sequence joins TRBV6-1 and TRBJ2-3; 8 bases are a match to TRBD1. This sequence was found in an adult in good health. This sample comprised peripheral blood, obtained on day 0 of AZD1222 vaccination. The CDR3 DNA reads TGTGCCAGCAGTGAGGGCGCAGGGGGCGAGGATACGCAGTATTTT. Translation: CASSEGAGGEDTQYF.